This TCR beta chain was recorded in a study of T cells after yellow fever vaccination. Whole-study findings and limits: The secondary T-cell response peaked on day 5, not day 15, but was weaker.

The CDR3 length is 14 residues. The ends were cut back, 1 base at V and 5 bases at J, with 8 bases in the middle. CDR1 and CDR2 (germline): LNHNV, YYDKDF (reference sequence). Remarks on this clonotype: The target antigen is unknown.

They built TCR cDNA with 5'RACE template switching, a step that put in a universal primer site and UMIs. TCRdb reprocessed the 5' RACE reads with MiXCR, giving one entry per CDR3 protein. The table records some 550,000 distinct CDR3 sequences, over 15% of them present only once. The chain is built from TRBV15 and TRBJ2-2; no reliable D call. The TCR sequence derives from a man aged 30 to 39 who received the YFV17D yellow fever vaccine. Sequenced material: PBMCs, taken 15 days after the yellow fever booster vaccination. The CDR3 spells CATSRVSSTGELFF. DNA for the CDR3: TGTGCCACCAGCAGAGTTAGTTCGACCGGGGAGCTGTTTTTT.